A single sample gave rise to the 7 T cell receptor beta chains below, sequenced in a study of healthy donors' naive CD4 and CD8 T cells. TCR libraries were built from approximately 520 ng of total RNA by linear amplification. TCRdb re-called the reads with MiXCR, one entry per CDR3 protein. The repertoire holds about 180,000 distinct CDR3 sequences, under 85% seen once, with about 2.1% in the top ten. The sequenced sample was naive CD4+ and CD8+ T cells sorted from blood, pooled from several donors. The origin of the receptors is a pool of human donors in good health; the sample pools cells from several healthy donors.

The rearrangement links TRBV11-1 to TRBJ1-6; TRBD1 agrees at 7 bases. Germline V gene lookup returns CDR1 SGHAT and CDR2 FQDESV (reference sequence). This CDR3 has 14 residues. The V segment lost 4 bases and the J segment 4 bases; nucleotides outside the gene matches: 1. CDR3 nucleotide sequence: TGTGCCAGCAGCTCGGACAGGTATAATTCACCCCTCCACTTT. Protein product: CASSSDRYNSPLHF.

This clonotype has only a few counts. This rearrangement joins TRBV27 to TRBJ1-5; D gene uncertain. V lost 6 bases and J 9 bases, leaving 12 bases between the germline ends. There are 12 residues in the CDR3. CDR1 and CDR2 from the germline V gene are MNHEY and SMNVEV (reference sequence). Written as DNA, the CDR3 is TGTGCCAGCAGCTACTCCGGTGGGCCCCAGCATTTT. Protein product: CASSYSGGPQHF.

CDR3 amino acids: CASSLNFRSDQPQHF. The CDR3 coding sequence is TGTGCCAGCAGTTTAAATTTTCGATCGGATCAGCCCCAGCATTTT. V is TRBV12-3 or TRBV12-4 and J is TRBJ1-5, with D hard to call. This CDR3 spans 15 amino acids. V was clipped by 2 bases and J by 5 bases, with 13 bases between them.

This sequence joins TRBV29-1 and TRBJ2-1, with D unclear. V was trimmed by 4 bases and J by 4 bases, leaving 8 bases between them. The germline gives CDR1 SQVTM, CDR2 ANQGSEA. The CDR3 covers 12 residues. The CDR3, as DNA: TGCAGCGTTGTGTACAGTTACAATGAGCAGTTCTTC. Protein product: CSVVYSYNEQFF.

This clonotype was picked up a small number of times. This chain connects TRBV29-1 to TRBJ2-1; D remains unclear. Germline V CDR1 and CDR2: SQVTM, ANQGSEA. The CDR3 contains 13 residues. Trimming pared 6 bases from V and 7 bases from J, leaving 16 bases between. CDR3 in amino acids: CSVNKDGSNEQFF. CDR3 DNA: TGCAGCGTGAATAAAGACGGTTCTAATGAGCAGTTCTTC.

The V call is TRBV20-1, the J call TRBJ2-1, with 7 bases that match TRBD2. V gave up 3 bases and J gave up 3 bases; unmatched junction bases: 11. This CDR3 spans 16 amino acids. Per germline, CDR1 DFQATT and CDR2 SNEGSKA (reference sequence). The DNA for the CDR3 is TGCAGTGCTAGGGCTTCGGGAGGAGGAAACTACAATGAGCAGTTCTTC. Protein sequence: CSARASGGGNYNEQFF.

The chain links TRBV2 to TRBJ2-2; D call uncertain. CDR1 and CDR2 from the germline V gene are SNHLY and FYNNEI. The length of the CDR3 is 17 residues. CDR3 residues: CASGLAMTRANTGELFF. The CDR3 DNA follows: TGTGCTAGTGGTTTGGCCATGACAAGAGCGAACACCGGGGAGCTGTTTTTT.